This TCR beta chain was obtained from a study of blood T cell repertoires in COVID-19. For the study at large: The study drew acute and convalescent COVID-19 samples from the United States, Italy and Spain. The analysed material was cDNA or gDNA that came from T cells, B-cell-depleted T cells, or PBMCs.

V lost 4 bases to trimming and J lost 4 bases, with 7 bases between them. Germline CDR1 reads LGHNA; CDR2 reads YNFKEQ. This CDR3 has 12 residues. A remark on this clone: Other DNA sequences in the same sample also yield this CDR3.

In the source study's methods: The authors estimated nucleated cell counts from reference gene primer amplification. TCRdb keeps only in-frame clones here, not all; method: immunoSEQ multiplex PCR. V and J calls and clone size follow that table, whereas D and trimming were derived from the DNA. The repertoire holds approximately 200,000 clones, with about 80% as singletons. The V gene is TRBV4-2, the J gene TRBJ1-2; D is uncertain. This receptor was identified in a woman between 55 and 75 years old with acute or convalescent COVID-19. The sequenced sample was peripheral blood. The CDR3, as DNA: TGTGCCAGCAGCCGAACGGGCTATGGCTACACCTTC. Its translation: CASSRTGYGYTF.